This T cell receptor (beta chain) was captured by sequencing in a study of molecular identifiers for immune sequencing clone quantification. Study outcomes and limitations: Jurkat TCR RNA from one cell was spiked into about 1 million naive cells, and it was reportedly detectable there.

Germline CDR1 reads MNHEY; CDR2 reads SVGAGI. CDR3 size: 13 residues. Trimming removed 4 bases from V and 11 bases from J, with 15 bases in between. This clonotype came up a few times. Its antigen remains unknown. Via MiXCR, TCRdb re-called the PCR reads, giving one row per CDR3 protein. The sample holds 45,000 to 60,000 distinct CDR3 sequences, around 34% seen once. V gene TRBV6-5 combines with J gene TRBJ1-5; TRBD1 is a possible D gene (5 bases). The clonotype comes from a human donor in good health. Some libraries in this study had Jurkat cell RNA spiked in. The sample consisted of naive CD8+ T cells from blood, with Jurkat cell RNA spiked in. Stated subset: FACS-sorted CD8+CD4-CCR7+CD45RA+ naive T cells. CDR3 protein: CASSFIGGRTQHF. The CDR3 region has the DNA TGTGCCAGCAGTTTCATTGGGGGGAGGACCCAGCATTTT.